This T cell receptor (beta chain) was sequenced for a study of beta chain features in type 1 diabetes. Study-level results: TCRB CDR3 length was moderately but significantly reduced in all four CD4+ subsets of Type 1 diabetes patients.

As for this clone: Its antigen is not known.

Expressed TCRB transcripts were sequenced after all isolated RNA was converted to cDNA. Produced via immunoSEQ multiplex PCR; TCRdb's table is partial and in-frame only. The repertoire consists of about 160,000 clones, with 6.5% to 8.5% occurring once and the leading ten covering approximately 0.5%. Sequencing was done on a sample of central memory CD4+ T cells from blood. This sequence was found in a man aged 18 to 29 with type 1 diabetes.

The CDR3 nucleotides read TGTGCCAGCAGTTACGGACTAGCGGGAGCCCTCTACGAGCAGTACTTC. Its translation: CASSYGLAGALYEQYF. The chain uses TRBV5-6 and TRBJ2-7; 13 nucleotides line up with TRBD2. The J segment lost 3 bases and the V segment lost 5 bases, leaving 8 bases of the junction unmatched. The CDR3 has 16 amino acids. Per the germline V gene, CDR1 is SGHDT and CDR2 is YYEEEE.